This TCR beta chain comes out of a study of cytomegalovirus exposure and HLA in healthy donors. This CDR3 contains 19 residues. With V trimmed by 0 bases and J by 0 bases, 7 bases remained unmatched. Germline-derived CDR1 and CDR2 are WNHNN and SYGVQD (reference sequence). With 60 Vbeta and 13 Jbeta primers, the PCR was carried out. Data came from immunoSEQ multiplex PCR; TCRdb stores just in-frame clones and leaves some out. This repertoire shows more than 65,000 clones, around 79% found once; its top ten account for 6%. The chain combines TRBV10-1 with TRBJ2-1; TRBD2 aligns across 11 bases. This receptor was obtained from a female donor in good health and CMV-seronegative. Source material: PBMCs. The chain's CDR3 is CASSESVAGGPGSYNEQFF. The CDR3 bases are TGCGCCAGCAGTGAGTCGGTAGCGGGAGGGCCAGGCTCCTACAATGAGCAGTTCTTC.